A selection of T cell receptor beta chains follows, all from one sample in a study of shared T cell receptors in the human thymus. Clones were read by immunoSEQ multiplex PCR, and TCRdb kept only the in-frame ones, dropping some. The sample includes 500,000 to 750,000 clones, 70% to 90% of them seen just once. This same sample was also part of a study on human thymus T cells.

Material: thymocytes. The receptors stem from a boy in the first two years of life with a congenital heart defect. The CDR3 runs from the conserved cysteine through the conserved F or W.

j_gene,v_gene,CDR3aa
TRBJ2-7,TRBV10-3,CAIRSGGSSYEQYF
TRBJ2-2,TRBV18,CASSTSGGETGELFF
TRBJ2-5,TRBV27,CASSHYQETQYF
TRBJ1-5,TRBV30,CAWSVSVLRDRGSNQPQHF
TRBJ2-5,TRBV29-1,CSVEDRATSGYHQETQYF
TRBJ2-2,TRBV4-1,CASSPDRETGELFF
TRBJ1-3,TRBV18,CASSHLTDRSGNTIYF
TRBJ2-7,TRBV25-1,CASSRYVAGGPSYEQYF
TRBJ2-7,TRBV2,CASRDPSGGGSGRYF
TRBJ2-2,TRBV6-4,CASRVIAGGSNTGELFF
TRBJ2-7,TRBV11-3,CASSQEGLAPYEQYF
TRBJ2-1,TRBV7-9,CASSLVGEQFF
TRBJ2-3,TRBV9,CASSVARRDRLTDTQYF
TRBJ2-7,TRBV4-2,CASSQDFSGRGYEQYF
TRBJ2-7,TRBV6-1,CASSEANLSSYEQYF
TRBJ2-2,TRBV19,CASILAGGPDTGELFF